These 22 T cell receptor beta chains came from one sample sequenced in a study of identical twins listed by TCRdb under 2016. The library was prepared using 5' RACE. The sequencer was an Illumina HiSeq 2000. TCRdb reran the public reads through fastp at Q25 and MiXCR, keeping productive beta chains. Rows with a matching CDR3 protein are joined into one entry that keeps the most common DNA and genes. The sample profile shows 400,000 to 550,000 distinct CDR3 sequences; roughly a fifth of them were found once. The ten most abundant clones make up around 0.9% of the sample. The same sample was also studied in work on T cells expressing NK-cell markers.

The specimen sequenced was CD4+ T cells sorted from blood. The receptors stem from a woman younger than 35 in good health.

The rearrangement joins TRBV21-1 to TRBJ2-7. TRBV21-1 is a pseudogene segment. The CDR3 is 13 amino acids. CDR3 in DNA: TGTGCCAGCAGCAAAGAGCAGTCCTACGAGCAGTACTTC. It codes for CASSKEQSYEQYF.

The chain has TRBV9 and TRBJ2-2; 9 bases agree with TRBD1. Germline V gene data show CDR1 as SGDLS and CDR2 as YYNGEE. The CDR3 contains 19 residues. J lost 1 base, V lost 3 bases, and 13 bases had no gene match. The CDR3 sequence: CASSAWDRVSSRNTGELFF. The CDR3 DNA follows: TGTGCCAGCAGCGCGTGGGACAGGGTCAGTTCAAGGAACACCGGGGAGCTGTTTTTT.

In this sample, this clonotype turned up a few times. V is TRBV20-1 and J is TRBJ2-7; D gene unclear. Germline V gene lookup returns CDR1 DFQATT and CDR2 SNEGSKA (reference sequence). The CDR3 contains 13 residues. V lost 0 bases and J lost 4, with 10 bases in between. The CDR3 is CSARDWMSYEQYF. The CDR3 nucleotides read TGCAGTGCTAGAGATTGGATGTCTTACGAGCAGTACTTC.

This clonotype showed up just a few times. The genes are TRBV15 and TRBJ1-5; D not resolved. Trimming shortened V by 5 bases and J by 1 base, and 12 bases separated the two germline ends. Germline CDR1 reads LNHNV; CDR2 reads YYDKDF (reference sequence). The CDR3 is 15 amino acids. The CDR3 region has the DNA TGTGCCACCAGCCCGAGTGTGACGAGCAATCAGCCCCAGCATTTT. It encodes CATSPSVTSNQPQHF. Full variable domain (rest looked up from reference TRBV15 and TRBJ1-5): DAMVIQNPRYQVTQFGKPVTLSCSQTLNHNVMYWYQQKSSQAPKLLFHYYDKDFNNEADTPDNFQSRRPNTSFCFLDIRSPGLGDTAMYLCATSPSVTSNQPQHFGDGTRLSIL.

The gene calls are TRBV27 and TRBJ2-1; TRBD2 matches at 11 bases. J was trimmed by 5 bases and V by 7 bases; bases with no gene match: 7. In germline, CDR1 is MNHEY, CDR2 SMNVEV (reference sequence). The CDR3 is 15 amino acids. Here the CDR3 reads CASKRTSGGNNEQFF. Written as DNA, the CDR3 is TGTGCCAGCAAACGCACTAGCGGGGGAAACAATGAGCAGTTCTTC.

This clonotype was seen only a few times. This chain uses TRBV19 with TRBJ1-2; D is unclear. CDR3 length equals 11 residues. Germline V CDR1 and CDR2: LNHDA, SQIVND (reference sequence). V lost 3 bases and J 7 bases, leaving 6 bases between the germline ends. The chain's CDR3 is CASSIASGYTF. The CDR3 bases are TGTGCCAGTAGTATCGCCAGTGGCTACACCTTC.

This clonotype was seen repeatedly, ten times or more. This chain uses TRBV6-5 with TRBJ2-6; D is perhaps TRBD2 (6 bases). Germline CDR1 reads MNHEY; CDR2 reads SVGAGI. V lost 4 bases and J 4 bases, leaving 11 bases between the germline ends. The CDR3 has 15 amino acids. The CDR3 coding sequence is TGTGCCAGCAGTTCGTCGGGAGCAGGGGCCAACGTCCTGACTTTC. Protein sequence: CASSSSGAGANVLTF.

There are a few counts of this clonotype. This chain joins TRBV7-2 and TRBJ2-2; 7 nucleotides align to TRBD1. V lost 5 bases to trimming and J lost 7 bases; unmatched junction nucleotides: 10. Germline values: CDR1 SGHTA, CDR2 FQGNSA. This CDR3 contains 15 residues. The CDR3 reads CASSIQTGTGGELFF. As DNA, the CDR3 is TGTGCCAGCAGCATACAGACAGGGACGGGCGGGGAGCTGTTTTTT.

This clonotype was counted between two and nine times. The CDR3 coding sequence is TGTGCCAGCAGACAGGAAAATGAAAAACTGTTTTTT. Translated, it gives CASRQENEKLFF. V gene TRBV12-3 or TRBV12-4 combines with J gene TRBJ1-4; D possibly corresponds to TRBD1 (5 bases). V was pared by 6 bases and J by 5 bases, with 7 bases between. The CDR3 has 12 residues.

This sequence joins TRBV20-1 and TRBJ1-2; 8 positions agree with TRBD1. J was trimmed by 8 bases and V by 5 bases; bases with no gene match: 7. The CDR3 spans 12 residues. The germline gives CDR1 DFQATT, CDR2 SNEGSKA (reference sequence). The CDR3 loop reads CSASTGERGYTF. CDR3 in DNA: TGCAGTGCTTCGACAGGGGAACGGGGCTACACCTTC.

This clonotype was seen a handful of times. V gene TRBV9 combines with J gene TRBJ1-1; D ambiguous. Germline lookup yields CDR1 SGDLS and CDR2 YYNGEE. Trimming pared 2 bases from V and 1 base from J, leaving 9 bases between. This CDR3 region has 14 residues. For the CDR3, the DNA is TGTGCCAGCAGCGTGGACGGAGGGAACACTGAAGCTTTCTTT. Its protein is CASSVDGGNTEAFF.

This clonotype has a handful of counts. The J gene is TRBJ1-2, the V gene TRBV29-1; perhaps TRBD1 as D (6 bases). V was shortened by 3 bases and J by 7 bases, with 21 bases between the two germline ends. Germline V gene data show CDR1 as SQVTM and CDR2 as ANQGSEA. The CDR3 is 15 residues long. Written as DNA, the CDR3 is TGCAGCGTTGATTCAGGGGCACGGCTCTCTAGTGGCTACACCTTC. Translated, it gives CSVDSGARLSSGYTF.

This clonotype has only a few counts. The chain joins TRBV5-1 to TRBJ2-2; perhaps TRBD2 as D (6 bases). Germline V gene sequence: CDR1 SGHRS, CDR2 YFSETQ. Trimming left V 0 bases short and J 5 bases short, with 20 bases between. The CDR3 totals 18 residues. The chain's CDR3 is CASSLAVMAGSYTGELFF. In DNA, the CDR3 is TGCGCCAGCAGCTTGGCCGTAATGGCGGGATCGTATACCGGGGAGCTGTTTTTT.

The rearrangement uses TRBV5-1 and TRBJ1-1; 7 positions agree with TRBD1. CDR3 length: 15 amino acids. Trimming cost V 4 bases and J 7 bases; bases outside gene matches: 13. Germline CDR1 SGHRS, CDR2 YFSETQ. Written as DNA, the CDR3 is TGCGCCAGCAGCCCTGCCTTGACAGGGAATAGTGAAGCTTTCTTT. Residues: CASSPALTGNSEAFF.

This clonotype showed up many times. The chain joins TRBV12-3 or TRBV12-4 to TRBJ2-7; 7 bases are shared with TRBD2. This CDR3 is 13 amino acids long. V gave up 6 bases and J gave up 4 bases; unmatched junction bases: 6. CDR3 in amino acids: CASSPTSFYEQYF. The CDR3 coding sequence is TGTGCCAGCAGCCCGACTAGCTTTTACGAGCAGTACTTC.

In its sample, this clonotype was seen a few times. This chain links TRBV6-1 with TRBJ1-5; no clear D gene. The CDR3 is made up of 14 amino acids. V lost 6 bases, J lost 2 bases, and 11 bases lay in between. In germline, CDR1 is MNHNS, CDR2 SASEGT. The CDR3 is CASSRDLRNQPQHF. As DNA, the CDR3 is TGTGCCAGCAGCCGAGATCTTCGCAATCAGCCCCAGCATTTT.

This clonotype came up a few times. The chain is built from TRBV11-2 and TRBJ1-1; D not resolved. V shed 1 base and J shed 8 bases, with 17 bases lying between them. The CDR3 is 15 residues long. Germline V gene data show CDR1 as SGHAT and CDR2 as FQNNGV. The CDR3 DNA reads as TGTGCCAGCAGCTTAGGAGGTTTTAGGGTGTCGGAAGCTTTCTTT. Residues: CASSLGGFRVSEAFF.

The V and J genes are TRBV2 and TRBJ2-7; no firm D call. The CDR3 runs 15 residues. Looked up from germline, CDR1 is SNHLY and CDR2 is FYNNEI. With 8 bases removed from V and 2 bases from J, the gap between germline ends came to 19 bases. CDR3 sequence reads: CASRTFRAGAYEQYF. In DNA form, the CDR3 reads TGTGCCAGCCGGACCTTTCGGGCTGGAGCCTACGAGCAGTACTTC. The whole variable domain, remainder taken from reference TRBV2 and TRBJ2-7, is EPEVTQTPSHQVTQMGQEVILRCVPISNHLYFYWYRQILGQKVEFLVSFYNNEISEKSEIFDDQFSVERPDGSNFTLKIRSTKLEDSAMYFCASRTFRAGAYEQYFGPGTRLTVT.

The chain recombines TRBV20-1 with TRBJ2-5, with unresolved D. Deletions cut 4 bases from V and 4 bases from J, with 13 bases between. Germline V gives CDR1 DFQATT, CDR2 SNEGSKA (reference sequence). The CDR3 consists of 13 residues. CDR3 nucleotide sequence: TGCAGTGCTAAGAGTCGCCGTCGAGAGACCCAGTACTTC. It is translated as CSAKSRRRETQYF.

This clonotype was picked up a small number of times. The chain has TRBV11-3 and TRBJ2-7, with D possibly being TRBD2 (5 bases). Per germline, CDR1 SGHNT and CDR2 YENEEA. The CDR3 runs to 13 residues. V was cut by 5 bases and J by 7 bases, with 15 bases left in between. The CDR3 here is CASSREARGEQYF. The CDR3 DNA reads TGTGCCAGCAGCCGCGAGGCCCGAGGGGAGCAGTACTTC.

The rearrangement joins TRBV2 to TRBJ2-1, with D tentatively TRBD1 or TRBD2 (5 bases each). The CDR3 runs to 15 residues. Trimming cost V 6 bases and J 0 bases, with 12 bases left between them. Germline CDR1 SNHLY, CDR2 FYNNEI. CDR3 DNA sequence: TGTGCCAGCAGAATTGAGGGGACCTCCTACAATGAGCAGTTCTTC. Translating gives CASRIEGTSYNEQFF.

This clonotype was observed a handful of times. This rearrangement joins TRBV7-3 to TRBJ1-1; D is possibly TRBD1 (5 bases). The CDR3 consists of 13 residues. V lost 6 bases and J lost 7, with 15 bases in between. CDR1 is SGHTA and CDR2 is FQGTGA in the germline V gene. In nucleotides, the CDR3 is TGTGCCAGCAGTTATGATAACAGGAATGAAGCTTTCTTT. Translated: CASSYDNRNEAFF.